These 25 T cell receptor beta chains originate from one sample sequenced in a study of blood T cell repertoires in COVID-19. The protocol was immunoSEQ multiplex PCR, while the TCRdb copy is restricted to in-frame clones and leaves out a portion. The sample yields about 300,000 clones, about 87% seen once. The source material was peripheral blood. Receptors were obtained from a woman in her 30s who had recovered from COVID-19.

The CDR3 loop reads CASSASGGYNEQFF. The CDR3 DNA follows: TGTGCCAGCAGCGCTAGCGGGGGCTACAATGAGCAGTTCTTC. This chain connects TRBV9 to TRBJ2-1; 10 bases are a match to TRBD2. Germline V gene lookup returns CDR1 SGDLS and CDR2 YYNGEE. This CDR3 spans 14 amino acids. V shed 3 bases, J shed 3 bases, and the junction held 0 bases outside the gene matches.

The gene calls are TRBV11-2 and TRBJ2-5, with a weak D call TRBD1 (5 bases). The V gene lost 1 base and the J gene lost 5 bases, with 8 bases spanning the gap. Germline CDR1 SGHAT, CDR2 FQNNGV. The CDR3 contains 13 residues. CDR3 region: CASSLAGMETQYF. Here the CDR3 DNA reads TGTGCCAGCAGCTTAGCAGGGATGGAGACCCAGTACTTC. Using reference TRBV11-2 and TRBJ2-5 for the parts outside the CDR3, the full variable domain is EAGVAQSPRYKIIEKRQSVAFWCNPISGHATLYWYQQILGQGPKLLIQFQNNGVVDDSQLPKDRFSAERLKGVDSTLKIQPAKLEDSAVYLCASSLAGMETQYFGPGTRLLVL.

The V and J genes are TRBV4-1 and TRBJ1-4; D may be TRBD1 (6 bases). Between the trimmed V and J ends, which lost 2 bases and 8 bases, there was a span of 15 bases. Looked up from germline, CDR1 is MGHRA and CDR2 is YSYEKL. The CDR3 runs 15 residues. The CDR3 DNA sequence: TGCGCCAGCAGCCAATCGGGGGGGCGAGGAGAAAAACTGTTTTTT. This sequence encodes CASSQSGGRGEKLFF.

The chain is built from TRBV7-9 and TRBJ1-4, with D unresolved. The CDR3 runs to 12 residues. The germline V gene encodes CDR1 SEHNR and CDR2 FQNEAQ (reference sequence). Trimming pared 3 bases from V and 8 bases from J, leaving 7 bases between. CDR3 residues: CASSFSEEKLFF. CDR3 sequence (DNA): TGTGCCAGCAGCTTCTCGGAGGAAAAACTGTTTTTT.

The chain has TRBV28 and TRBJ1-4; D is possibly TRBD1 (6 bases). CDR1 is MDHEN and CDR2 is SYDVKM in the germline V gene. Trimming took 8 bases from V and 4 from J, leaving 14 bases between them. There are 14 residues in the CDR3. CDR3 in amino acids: CASRDPRGNEKLFF. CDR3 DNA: TGTGCCAGCCGCGACCCCAGGGGTAATGAAAAACTGTTTTTT. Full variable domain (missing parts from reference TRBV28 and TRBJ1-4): DVKVTQSSRYLVKRTGEKVFLECVQDMDHENMFWYRQDPGLGLRLIYFSYDVKMKEKGDIPEGYSVSREKKERFSLILESASTNQTSMYLCASRDPRGNEKLFFGSGTQLSVL.

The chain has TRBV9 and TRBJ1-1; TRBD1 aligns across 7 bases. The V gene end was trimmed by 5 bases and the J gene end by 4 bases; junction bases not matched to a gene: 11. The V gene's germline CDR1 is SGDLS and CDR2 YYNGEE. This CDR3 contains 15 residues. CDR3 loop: CASSKVGGWGTEAFF. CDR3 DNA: TGTGCCAGCAGTAAGGTAGGGGGCTGGGGCACTGAAGCTTTCTTT.

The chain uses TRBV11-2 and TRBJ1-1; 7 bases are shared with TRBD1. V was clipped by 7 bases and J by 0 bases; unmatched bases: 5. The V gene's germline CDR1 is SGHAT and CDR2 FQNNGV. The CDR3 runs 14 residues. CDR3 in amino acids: CASTLGTVNTEAFF. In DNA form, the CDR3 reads TGTGCCAGCACCCTAGGGACAGTGAACACTGAAGCTTTCTTT.

The CDR3 sequence: CASSQELLAGEEFF. The CDR3 DNA is TGCGCCAGCAGCCAGGAACTACTAGCGGGGGAGGAGTTCTTC. V and J are TRBV4-3 and TRBJ2-1; 11 bases agree with TRBD2. This CDR3 has 14 residues. The V segment lost 3 bases and the J segment 14 bases; nucleotides outside the gene matches: 9. Germline CDR1 is LGHNA and CDR2 is YSLEER.

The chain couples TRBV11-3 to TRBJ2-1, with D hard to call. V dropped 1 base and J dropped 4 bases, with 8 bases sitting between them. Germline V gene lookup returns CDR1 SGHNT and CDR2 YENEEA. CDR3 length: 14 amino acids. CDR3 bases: TGTGCCAGCAGCTTAGCCGGTTTTTACAATGAGCAGTTCTTC. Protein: CASSLAGFYNEQFF.

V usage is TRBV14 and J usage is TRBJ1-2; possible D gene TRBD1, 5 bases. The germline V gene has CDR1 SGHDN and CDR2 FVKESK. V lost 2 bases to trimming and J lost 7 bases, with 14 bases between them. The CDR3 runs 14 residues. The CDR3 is CASSQKRTLAGYTF. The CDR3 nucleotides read TGTGCCAGCAGCCAAAAAAGGACACTTGCTGGCTACACCTTC.

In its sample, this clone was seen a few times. CDR3 nucleotide sequence: TGTGCCAGTAGACTAGCGGGGAATCAAGAGACCCAGTACTTC. This translates into CASRLAGNQETQYF. The chain recombines TRBV19 with TRBJ2-5; the match to TRBD2 covers 10 bases. The CDR3 totals 14 residues. Germline CDR1 and CDR2: LNHDA and SQIVND (reference sequence). Germline trimming cut 6 bases from V and 2 bases from J; bases unmatched to any gene: 3.

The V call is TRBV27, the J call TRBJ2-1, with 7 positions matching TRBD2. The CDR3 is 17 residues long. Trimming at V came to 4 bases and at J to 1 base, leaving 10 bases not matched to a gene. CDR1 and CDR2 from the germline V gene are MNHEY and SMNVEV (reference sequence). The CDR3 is CASSSTRGDGSYNEQFF. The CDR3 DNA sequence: TGTGCCAGCAGTTCTACCCGGGGGGATGGGTCCTACAATGAGCAGTTCTTC.

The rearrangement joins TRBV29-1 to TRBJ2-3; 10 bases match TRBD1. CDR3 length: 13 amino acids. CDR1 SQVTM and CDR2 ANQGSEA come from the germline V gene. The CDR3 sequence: CSVRTGGTDTQYF. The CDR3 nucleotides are TGCAGTGTCCGGACAGGGGGAACAGATACGCAGTATTTT.

CDR3 sequence: CASSPPGQGSNQPQHF. DNA for the CDR3: TGTGCCAGCTCACCACCAGGGCAGGGAAGCAATCAGCCCCAGCATTTT. The chain joins TRBV18 to TRBJ1-5, with D maybe TRBD1 (5 bases). The CDR3 is made up of 16 amino acids. The V and J ends lost 0 bases and 1 base respectively, with 10 bases between them. The V gene's germline CDR1 is KGHSH and CDR2 LQKENI. Full variable domain (outside the CDR3, taken from reference TRBV18 and TRBJ1-5): NAGVMQNPRHLVRRRGQEARLRCSPMKGHSHVYWYRQLPEEGLKFMVYLQKENIIDESGMPKERFSAEFPKEGPSILRIQQVVRGDSAAYFCASSPPGQGSNQPQHFGDGTRLSIL.

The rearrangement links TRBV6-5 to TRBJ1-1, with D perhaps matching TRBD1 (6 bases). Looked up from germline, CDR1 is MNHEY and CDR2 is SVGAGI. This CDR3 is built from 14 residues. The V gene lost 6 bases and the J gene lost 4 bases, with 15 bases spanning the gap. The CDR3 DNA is TGTGCCAGCAGAAAACAGGGAAGGGTCACTGAAGCTTTCTTT. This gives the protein CASRKQGRVTEAFF.

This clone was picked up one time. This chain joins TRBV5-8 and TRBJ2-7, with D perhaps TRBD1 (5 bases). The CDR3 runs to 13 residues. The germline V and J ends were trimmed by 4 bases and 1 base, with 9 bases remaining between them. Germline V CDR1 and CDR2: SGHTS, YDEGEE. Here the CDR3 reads CASSRGPSYEQYF. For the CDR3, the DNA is TGTGCCAGCAGCAGGGGCCCGTCCTACGAGCAGTACTTC. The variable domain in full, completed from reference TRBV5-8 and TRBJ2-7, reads EAGVTQSPTHLIKTRGQQATLRCSPISGHTSVYWYQQALGLGLQFLLWYDEGEERNRGNFPPRFSGRQFPNYSSELNVNALELEDSALYLCASSRGPSYEQYFGPGTRLTVT.

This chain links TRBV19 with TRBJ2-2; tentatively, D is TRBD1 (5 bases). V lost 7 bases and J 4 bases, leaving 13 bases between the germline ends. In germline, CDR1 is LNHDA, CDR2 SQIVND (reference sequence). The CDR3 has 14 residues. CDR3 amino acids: CASTIGVATGELFF. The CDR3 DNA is TGTGCCAGTACCATAGGGGTGGCCACCGGGGAGCTGTTTTTT.

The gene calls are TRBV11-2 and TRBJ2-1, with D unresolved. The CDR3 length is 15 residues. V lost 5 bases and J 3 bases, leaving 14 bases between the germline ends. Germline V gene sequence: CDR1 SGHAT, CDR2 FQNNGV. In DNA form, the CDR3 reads TGTGCCAGCAGCCTCCTAGGTCGTCTCTACAATGAGCAGTTCTTC. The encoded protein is CASSLLGRLYNEQFF.

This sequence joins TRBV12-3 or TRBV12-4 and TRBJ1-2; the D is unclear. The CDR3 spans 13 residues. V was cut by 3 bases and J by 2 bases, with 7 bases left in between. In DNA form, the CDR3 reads TGTGCCAGCAGTTTTGTGGAGAACTATGGCTACACCTTC. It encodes CASSFVENYGYTF.

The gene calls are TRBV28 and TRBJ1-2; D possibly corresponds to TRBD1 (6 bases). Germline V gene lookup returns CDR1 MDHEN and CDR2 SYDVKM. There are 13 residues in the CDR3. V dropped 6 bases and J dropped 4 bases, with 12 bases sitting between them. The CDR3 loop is CASSQGRVYGYTF. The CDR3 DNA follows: TGTGCCAGCAGCCAGGGGAGGGTCTATGGCTACACCTTC.

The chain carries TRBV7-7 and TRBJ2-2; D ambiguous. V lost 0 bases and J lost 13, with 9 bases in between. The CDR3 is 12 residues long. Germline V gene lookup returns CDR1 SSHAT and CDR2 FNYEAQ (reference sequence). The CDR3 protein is CASSLAGGGLFF. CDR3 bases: TGTGCCAGCAGCTTAGCTGGTGGCGGGCTGTTTTTT. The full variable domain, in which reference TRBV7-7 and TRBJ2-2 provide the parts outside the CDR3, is GAGVSQSPRYKVTKRGQDVTLRCDPISSHATLYWYQQALGQGPEFLTYFNYEAQPDKSGLPSDRFSAERPEGSISTLTIQRTEQRDSAMYRCASSLAGGGLFFGEGSRLTVL.

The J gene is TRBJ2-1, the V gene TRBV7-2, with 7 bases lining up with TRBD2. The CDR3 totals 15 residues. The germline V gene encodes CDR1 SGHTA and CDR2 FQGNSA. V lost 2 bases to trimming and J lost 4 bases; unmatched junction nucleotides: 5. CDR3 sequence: CASSLNWEGYNEQFF. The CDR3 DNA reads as TGTGCCAGCAGCTTAAATTGGGAGGGATACAATGAGCAGTTCTTC.

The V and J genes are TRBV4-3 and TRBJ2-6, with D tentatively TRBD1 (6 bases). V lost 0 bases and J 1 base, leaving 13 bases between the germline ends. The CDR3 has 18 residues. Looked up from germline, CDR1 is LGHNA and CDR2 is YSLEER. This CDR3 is CASSQEGHRYSGANVLTF. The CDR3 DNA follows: TGCGCCAGCAGCCAAGAGGGACACCGCTATTCTGGGGCCAACGTCCTGACTTTC.

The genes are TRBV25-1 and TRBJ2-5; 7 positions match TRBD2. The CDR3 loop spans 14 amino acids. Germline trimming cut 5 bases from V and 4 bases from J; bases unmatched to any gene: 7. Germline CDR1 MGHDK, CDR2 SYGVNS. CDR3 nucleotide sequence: TGTGCCAGCAGTCCCCCGGGCGGGGGAGAGACCCAGTACTTC. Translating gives CASSPPGGGETQYF.

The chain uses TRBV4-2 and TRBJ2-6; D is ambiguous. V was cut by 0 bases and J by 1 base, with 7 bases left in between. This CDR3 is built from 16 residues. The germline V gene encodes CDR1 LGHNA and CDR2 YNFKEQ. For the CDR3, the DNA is TGTGCCAGCAGCCAAGATATCGGGTCTGGGGCCAACGTCCTGACTTTC. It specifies CASSQDIGSGANVLTF.